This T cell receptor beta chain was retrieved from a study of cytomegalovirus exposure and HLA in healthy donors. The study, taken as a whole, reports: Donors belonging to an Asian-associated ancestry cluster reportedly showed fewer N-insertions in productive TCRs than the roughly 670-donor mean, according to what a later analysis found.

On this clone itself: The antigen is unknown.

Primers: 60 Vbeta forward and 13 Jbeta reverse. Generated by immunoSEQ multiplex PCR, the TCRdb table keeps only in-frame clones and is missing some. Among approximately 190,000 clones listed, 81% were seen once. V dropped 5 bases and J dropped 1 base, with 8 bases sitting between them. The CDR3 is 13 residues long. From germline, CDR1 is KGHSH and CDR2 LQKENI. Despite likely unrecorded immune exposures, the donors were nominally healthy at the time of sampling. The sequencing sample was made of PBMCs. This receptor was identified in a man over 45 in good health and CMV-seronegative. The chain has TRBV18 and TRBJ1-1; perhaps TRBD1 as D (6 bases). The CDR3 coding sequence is TGTGCCAGCTCATCGGGACAGAACACTGAAGCTTTCTTT. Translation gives CASSSGQNTEAFF.